This TCR beta chain was sequenced for a study of early stage breast cancer tumors. Generated by immunoSEQ multiplex PCR, the TCRdb table keeps only in-frame clones and is missing some. This sample has roughly 10,000 clones, with approximately 70% found just once. Germline V gene data show CDR1 as LNHNV and CDR2 as YYDKDF (reference sequence). Trimming at V came to 3 bases and at J to 3 bases, leaving 2 bases not matched to a gene. The CDR3 has 13 residues. The sequenced material came from breast tumor tissue. V gene TRBV15 combines with J gene TRBJ2-7, with TRBD2 matching 7 bases. This TCR was sampled from a person aged 50-59 years with breast cancer. This CDR3 is CATSSREGYEQYF. In nucleotides, the CDR3 is TGTGCCACCAGCAGTAGGGAGGGCTACGAGCAGTACTTC.